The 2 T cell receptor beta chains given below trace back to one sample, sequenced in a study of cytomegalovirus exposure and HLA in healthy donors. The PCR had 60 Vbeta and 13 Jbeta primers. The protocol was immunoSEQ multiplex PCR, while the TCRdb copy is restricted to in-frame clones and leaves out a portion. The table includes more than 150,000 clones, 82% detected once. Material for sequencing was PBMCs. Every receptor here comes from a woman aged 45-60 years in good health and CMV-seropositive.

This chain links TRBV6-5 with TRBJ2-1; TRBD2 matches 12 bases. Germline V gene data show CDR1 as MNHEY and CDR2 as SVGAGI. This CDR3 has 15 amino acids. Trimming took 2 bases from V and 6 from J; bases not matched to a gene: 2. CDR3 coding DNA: TGTGCCAGCAGTTACGCTAGCGGGGGGGCCAATGAGCAGTTCTTC. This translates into CASSYASGGANEQFF.

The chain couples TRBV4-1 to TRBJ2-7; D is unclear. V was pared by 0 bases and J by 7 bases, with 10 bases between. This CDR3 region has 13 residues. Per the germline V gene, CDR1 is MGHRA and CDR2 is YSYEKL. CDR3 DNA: TGCGCCAGCAGCCAAGATGCGGCGCGGGAGCAGTACTTC. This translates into CASSQDAAREQYF.